Many counts were recorded for the clone carrying this T cell receptor beta chain. Its antigen is still unknown. The CDR3 has 16 residues. Unmatched junction bases numbered 5, after V lost 0 bases and J lost 8 bases. Looked up from germline, CDR1 is LGHNA and CDR2 is YSLEER. The data originate from a study of T-cell reconstitution after alpha-beta-depleted transplantation in children. Study-wide points: T-cell counts and diversity at one year post-transplant came mainly from newly produced T cells. Alpha-beta T cells about two months after transplant reportedly derived from several hundred expanded graft clones.

Unique molecular identifiers were incorporated during preparation of the TCRbeta library. In TCRdb, the PCR reads were re-called with MiXCR into one record per CDR3 protein. This table holds fewer than 700,000 distinct CDR3 sequences, under 15% found once. V usage is TRBV4-3 and J usage is TRBJ2-1; TRBD2 matches at 12 bases. This specimen was PBMCs, mostly from graft donor cells, taken 360 days after TCRalphabeta/CD19-depleted stem cell transplant. This sequence originates from a male patient aged 5 to 17 who had a stem cell transplant for acute myeloid leukemia, so the T cells may come from the graft donor. The CDR3 sequence is CASSQDRLAGVDEQFF. CDR3 bases: TGCGCCAGCAGCCAAGATCGACTAGCGGGAGTCGATGAGCAGTTCTTC.